This T cell receptor beta chain derives from a study of CD4+ T cells in melanoma. General study results and limits: A reported correlation linked neoantigen-specific CD4+ T cells to CD8+, macrophage and B cell function. Reportedly, melanoma neoantigen-specific CD4+ T cells showed varied differentiation states.

TCRdb's table, derived via immunoSEQ multiplex PCR, lists solely in-frame clones and lacks some. The data contain about 21,000 clones, about three quarters of them singletons. The sample holds a few counts of this clone. The target antigen is unknown. Trimming at V came to 7 bases and at J to 4 bases, leaving 5 bases not matched to a gene. This CDR3 comprises 14 residues. From germline, CDR1 is ENHRY and CDR2 SYGVKD. The J gene is TRBJ1-1, the V gene TRBV10-3, with 11 positions matching TRBD1. The sequence was collected from a human donor with melanoma. DNA of the CDR3: TGTGCCATCAACGGACAGGGGGCAGGCACTGAAGCTTTCTTT. Translated: CAINGQGAGTEAFF.